This TCR beta chain originates from a study of blood T cell repertoires in COVID-19. Whole-study context: The United States, Italy and Spain provided the acute and convalescent COVID-19 samples.

How the authors handled the data: Scientists estimated how many nucleated cells there were by amplifying reference gene primers. Repertoires were generated with immunoSEQ multiplex PCR, while TCRdb's copy carries only in-frame clones and drops some. D and trimming were read from the DNA, whereas the V and J calls and clone size are those reported in that table. The table includes about 330,000 clones, roughly 87% detected once. Germline trimming cut 1 base from V and 5 bases from J; bases unmatched to any gene: 8. The CDR3 is 16 residues long. CDR1 is ENHRY, CDR2 SYGVKD, per germline. The receptor's source is a man aged 30-40 years with COVID-19, enrolled during active disease. Material: peripheral blood. The chain couples TRBV10-3 to TRBJ2-4; 7 nucleotides line up with TRBD1. The chain's CDR3 is CAISEWLRQGENIQYF. CDR3 nucleotide sequence: TGTGCCATCAGTGAGTGGTTACGGCAGGGGGAAAACATTCAGTACTTC.